This T cell receptor (beta chain) comes out of a study of CD8+ T cells in alopecia areata. General study findings and limits: Scalp samples also contribute reads from the resident alphabeta T cells found in normal skin.

Trimming cost V 1 base and J 4 bases; bases outside gene matches: 11. This CDR3 is 17 amino acids long. Per germline, CDR1 SGHDT and CDR2 YYEEEE. Following RNA extraction, reverse transcription yielded cDNA that acted as the sequencing template. Clones were read by immunoSEQ multiplex PCR, and TCRdb kept only the in-frame ones, dropping some. The sample lists under 150,000 clones, less than 65% occurring once. Turning to this clone: Its antigen is currently unknown.

The sequencing sample was made of CD8+ T cells sorted from blood. The chain recombines TRBV5-6 with TRBJ1-2; 9 bases are shared with TRBD1. The receptor was isolated from a human donor in good health. CDR3 sequence reads: CASSLFRTGATLYGYTF. The CDR3 DNA reads TGTGCCAGCAGCTTGTTCAGGACAGGGGCCACCCTCTATGGCTACACCTTC.